This TCR beta chain originates from a study of T cell repertoires in cytomegalovirus infection. Trimming cost V 0 bases and J 7 bases, with 11 bases left between them. Germline V gene data show CDR1 as SGHRS and CDR2 as YFSETQ. CDR3 size: 15 residues. This clonotype was detected a few times. Its matching antigen is unknown. TCRdb ran MiXCR on the reads and lists one entry per CDR3 protein. There are about 700,000 distinct CDR3 sequences in the sample; around a third occur only once, and roughly 18% lies in the top ten. The sequencing here drew on cultured PBMCs, taken from culture after CMV antigen stimulation. This sequence joins TRBV5-1 and TRBJ1-6; the D gene is possibly TRBD1 (5 bases). The receptor was isolated from a human donor in good health (CMV status not recorded). Some clones in this sample may be carry-over from other donors' samples. This CDR3 is CASSLEGPRNSPLHF. The CDR3 DNA sequence: TGCGCCAGCAGCTTGGAGGGACCGAGAAATTCACCCCTCCACTTT.